This T cell receptor beta chain is from a study of breast tumors, draining lymph nodes, adjacent tissues. Samples came from axillary lymph nodes draining the breast cancer. CDR3 length: 16 amino acids. General study points: Luminal-like breast cancer showed significantly greater tumor-nontumor repertoire similarity than basal-like breast cancer did. Tumor TCR diversity was below lymph nodes but above nontumor tissue. Most tumor T cells seemingly derive from lymph node, then expand in tumor. The lymph node origin of tumor T cells was framed as consistent with a hypothesis, not demonstrated.

A remark on this clonotype: Its antigen is still unknown. At one of its ends the junction is not consistent with the germline gene, which may arise from a read error.

TCRdb reanalysed the multiplex PCR reads using MiXCR and keeps one entry per CDR3 protein. The table shows 85,000 to 120,000 distinct CDR3 sequences, with under 40% occurring only once. The chain uses TRBV12-3 or TRBV12-4 and TRBJ1-5; D remains ambiguous. The clonotype was recovered from a female donor with breast cancer. Some clones in this sample may be carry-over from other donors' samples. The sample consisted of axillary lymph node tissue. The CDR3 DNA reads TGTGCCGGCAGTCCTAGCGGAAGAGTAGCGGCCCAGCCCCAGCATTTT. Translated, it gives CAGSPSGRVAAQPQHF.